The T cell receptor (beta chain) under discussion was sequenced for a study of T-cell memory formation after mild COVID-19. Study-wide points: Pre-infection memory held some responding clones, suggesting pre-existing cross-reactive T cells responded. The CD4+ clones that contracted clustered mainly within CM and EM, and the CD8+ clones concentrated in EMRA. Whether second-wave clones peaking at day 37 were SARS-CoV-2 specific went unconfirmed.

The germline CDR1 and CDR2 sequences are SGHVS and FQNEAQ. CDR3 length: 15 residues. V gave up 2 bases and J gave up 3 bases; unmatched junction bases: 6. 5'RACE primed from the constant segment yielded TCR alpha and TCR beta cDNA libraries bearing sample barcodes and UMIs. TCRdb reanalysed the 5' RACE reads using MiXCR and keeps one entry per CDR3 protein. Of fewer than 50,000 distinct CDR3 sequences in the sample, around 7.2% were seen once. This clonotype occurred a few times. Its antigen is not identified. The chain recombines TRBV7-8 with TRBJ1-2, with 7 positions matching TRBD1. The source is a man younger than 35 who had mild COVID-19 (a few samples of this study predate the infection). Cell type and time point are not known. Input material: PBMCs or a T cell subset sorted from them (not recorded which). DNA for the CDR3: TGTGCCAGCAGCTTATTTTGGCAGGGGGACTATGGCTACACCTTC. The encoded protein is CASSLFWQGDYGYTF.